The 28 T cell receptor beta chains below were found in one sample sequenced in a study of CD8+CD57+ T cells in acquired aplastic anemia. Genomic DNA served as template for TCR beta VDJ and CDR3 profiling. TCRdb reanalysed the reads using MiXCR and keeps one entry per CDR3 protein. The sample records some 220,000 distinct CDR3 sequences, approximately 35% being singletons. The sample comprised sorted CD4+, CD8+, or CD8+CD57+ T cells (not recorded which) from PBMCs. The source of these receptors is a human donor in good health, serving as a control.

The rearrangement links TRBV28 to TRBJ2-7; D is tentatively TRBD1 or TRBD2 (5 bases each). V lost 2 bases, J lost 3 bases, and 14 bases lay in between. CDR3 length equals 15 residues. Looked up from germline, CDR1 is MDHEN and CDR2 is SYDVKM. Written as DNA, the CDR3 is TGTGCCAGCAGTTTACTGGGGGATTTGGGCTACGAGCAGTACTTC. It specifies CASSLLGDLGYEQYF.

This clonotype occurred many times. The chain combines TRBV24-1 with TRBJ2-1; tentative D call: TRBD1 (6 bases). Trimming took off 6 bases at V and 6 bases at J, with 17 bases between the two ends. Germline CDR1 is KGHDR and CDR2 is SFDVKD. This CDR3 spans 15 amino acids. The CDR3 sequence: CATSPPLTGSNEQFF. DNA of the CDR3: TGTGCCACCAGTCCCCCCCTCACAGGGAGCAATGAGCAGTTCTTC.

This clonotype was recorded once. The chain uses TRBV2 and TRBJ1-2; tentative D call: TRBD1 (5 bases). The CDR3 loop spans 12 amino acids. Germline V gene data show CDR1 as SNHLY and CDR2 as FYNNEI. The V gene lost 4 bases and the J gene lost 7 bases, with 10 bases spanning the gap. The CDR3 DNA sequence: TGTGCCAGCAGTGCAGGGAGCTCTGGCTACACCTTC. Translated: CASSAGSSGYTF.

Worth noting for this clonotype: The conserved phenylalanine or tryptophan normally closing the CDR3 is absent here, so this likely arose from a read error. The chain uses TRBV5-4 and TRBJ1-1, with D uncertain. Per germline, CDR1 SGHNT and CDR2 YYREEE (reference sequence). This CDR3 has 14 amino acids. This CDR3 reads CVSSATGSGTEAFL. CDR3 nucleotide sequence: TGTGTCAGCAGCGCTACGGGATCGGGGACTGAAGCTTTCCTT.

This clonotype was picked up many times. The chain links TRBV2 to TRBJ2-1, with 9 bases identical to TRBD2. The germline V gene has CDR1 SNHLY and CDR2 FYNNEI. CDR3 length: 18 amino acids. Losses at the gene ends were 5 bases for V and 2 bases for J; bases not matched to a gene: 13. The CDR3 is CASSLDRPGGRAYNEQFF. Here the CDR3 DNA reads TGTGCCAGCAGTCTAGATCGTCCGGGCGGGAGGGCCTACAATGAGCAGTTCTTC.

V usage is TRBV13 and J usage is TRBJ1-2; 10 bases are a match to TRBD1. CDR1 and CDR2 from the germline V gene are PRHDT and FYEKMQ (reference sequence). V lost 5 bases, J lost 4 bases, and 7 bases stayed unmatched. The CDR3 runs to 15 residues. This CDR3 is CASSTDRGKSYGYTF. CDR3 in DNA: TGTGCCAGCAGCACGGACAGGGGGAAATCCTATGGCTACACCTTC.

This clonotype was seen ten or more times. V gene TRBV20-1 combines with J gene TRBJ2-4, with 16 bases lining up with TRBD2. The V gene end was trimmed by 3 bases and the J gene end by 8 bases; junction bases not matched to a gene: 4. CDR3 size: 15 residues. Germline lookup yields CDR1 DFQATT and CDR2 SNEGSKA (reference sequence). CDR3 nucleotide sequence: TGCAGTGCTAGGGGACTAGCGGGAGGGCGGGACATTCAGTACTTC. It encodes CSARGLAGGRDIQYF.

There are many counts of this clonotype. V is TRBV10-1 and J is TRBJ1-4, with D possibly matching TRBD1 (5 bases). V gave up 4 bases and J gave up 7 bases, with 10 bases separating them. CDR1 is WNHNN and CDR2 is SYGVQD in the germline V gene (reference sequence). CDR3 length: 13 amino acids. In nucleotides, the CDR3 is TGCGCCAGCAGTGCCAGGGTCGGTGAAAAACTGTTTTTT. Amino acids: CASSARVGEKLFF.

The rearrangement uses TRBV5-1 and TRBJ2-3; D is undetermined. The CDR3 is made up of 13 amino acids. Trimming left V 6 bases short and J 1 base short, with 9 bases between. From germline, CDR1 is SGHRS and CDR2 YFSETQ. CDR3 residues: CASNRRGTDTQYF. CDR3 DNA: TGCGCCAGCAACCGCCGGGGCACAGATACGCAGTATTTT.

The gene calls are TRBV10-3 and TRBJ1-2; D is undetermined. The V gene's germline CDR1 is ENHRY and CDR2 SYGVKD. This CDR3 has 14 residues. The V gene lost 3 bases and the J gene lost 3 bases, with 11 bases spanning the gap. The CDR3 DNA follows: TGTGCCATCAGTGATCTGGGCCAGGACTATGGCTACACCTTC. Its translation is CAISDLGQDYGYTF.

The chain's CDR3 is CASSLQGAAFF. In DNA form, the CDR3 reads TGTGCCAGCAGTCTTCAGGGGGCGGCTTTCTTT. The V and J genes are TRBV7-2 and TRBJ1-1; the match to TRBD1 covers 8 bases. This CDR3 region has 11 residues. V gave up 6 bases and J gave up 11 bases; unmatched junction bases: 5. CDR1 is SGHTA and CDR2 is FQGNSA in the germline V gene.

This clonotype was seen repeatedly, ten times or more. The CDR3 DNA reads TGTGCCAGTAGCAATACAGGGCCCTCGGGCTACACCTTC. Translating it yields CASSNTGPSGYTF. V gene TRBV19 combines with J gene TRBJ1-2, with TRBD1 as a possible D gene (6 bases). The CDR3 has 13 amino acids. The germline V gene has CDR1 LNHDA and CDR2 SQIVND (reference sequence). The V and J ends lost 6 bases and 8 bases respectively, with 16 bases between them. Variable domain in full (rest from reference TRBV19 and TRBJ1-2): DGGITQSPKYLFRKEGQNVTLSCEQNLNHDAMYWYRQDPGQGLRLIYYSQIVNDFQKGDIAEGYSVSREKKESFPLTVTSAQKNPTAFYLCASSNTGPSGYTFGSGTRLTVV.

Ten or more counts support this clonotype. V and J are TRBV7-9 and TRBJ2-7; TRBD1 or TRBD2 may be the D gene (5 bases each). CDR3 length: 16 amino acids. V lost 5 bases and J 1 base, leaving 18 bases between the germline ends. The germline V gene has CDR1 SEHNR and CDR2 FQNEAQ (reference sequence). In nucleotides, the CDR3 is TGTGCCAGCAGCCCTAGCCGGGACGCCTATTCCTACGAGCAGTACTTC. Protein product: CASSPSRDAYSYEQYF.

This clonotype was found many times. This rearrangement joins TRBV2 to TRBJ2-5; D perhaps matches TRBD1 (5 bases). CDR3 length equals 15 residues. V was trimmed by 4 bases and J by 2 bases, leaving 14 bases between them. CDR1 is SNHLY and CDR2 is FYNNEI in the germline V gene. The CDR3 DNA follows: TGTGCCAGCAGTGGACAGCCCTTTATACAAGAGACCCAGTACTTC. It yields the protein CASSGQPFIQETQYF. The whole variable domain, filled in from reference TRBV2 and TRBJ2-5, reads EPEVTQTPSHQVTQMGQEVILRCVPISNHLYFYWYRQILGQKVEFLVSFYNNEISEKSEIFDDQFSVERPDGSNFTLKIRSTKLEDSAMYFCASSGQPFIQETQYFGPGTRLLVL.

Concerning this clonotype: The CDR3 does not end in the conserved phenylalanine or tryptophan, so this is likely a read error. The DNA is left out, because the CDR3 cannot be placed on it with certainty; the CDR3 is given as TCRdb lists it. The chain links TRBV20-1 to TRBJ2-7; TRBD1, the table's D call, lacks a check against the DNA. Germline CDR1 and CDR2: DFQATT and SNEGSKA (reference sequence). Ends included, the CDR3 has 17 residues. CDR3 amino acids: CKGYICPSSSSSYEQYL.

This clonotype was recorded many times. The J gene is TRBJ1-1, the V gene TRBV11-1; D is unresolved. V shed 0 bases and J shed 6 bases, with 5 bases lying between them. Germline V gene lookup returns CDR1 SGHAT and CDR2 FQDESV (reference sequence). This CDR3 region has 12 residues. The CDR3 DNA sequence: TGTGCCAGCAGCTTAGCGACGGCTGAAGCTTTCTTT. It yields the protein CASSLATAEAFF. Together with reference TRBV11-1 and TRBJ1-1, the CDR3 gives the full variable domain: EAEVAQSPRYKITEKSQAVAFWCDPISGHATLYWYRQILGQGPELLVQFQDESVVDDSQLPKDRFSAERLKGVDSTLKIQPAELGDSAMYLCASSLATAEAFFGQGTRLTVV.

The chain carries TRBV6-1 and TRBJ1-2; 8 bases map to TRBD1. The CDR3 has 17 residues. Unmatched junction bases numbered 19, after V lost 5 bases and J lost 8 bases. Germline V gene lookup returns CDR1 MNHNS and CDR2 SASEGT. DNA of the CDR3: TGTGCCAGCAGTCCTCACCGGGCGTCGACAGGGGCGCAAGGCTACACCTTC. Its translation is CASSPHRASTGAQGYTF.

This clonotype was found many times. J is TRBJ1-3 and V is TRBV7-8; D is possibly TRBD1 (6 bases). There are 15 residues in the CDR3. With 5 bases removed from V and 4 bases from J, the gap between germline ends came to 15 bases. Germline CDR1 and CDR2: SGHVS and FQNEAQ. The chain's CDR3 is CASSVHRENGNTIYF. CDR3 coding DNA: TGTGCCAGCAGCGTCCACAGGGAGAACGGAAACACCATATATTTT.

The sample holds many counts of this clonotype. This chain links TRBV29-1 with TRBJ1-6, with unresolved D. Germline V gives CDR1 SQVTM, CDR2 ANQGSEA. CDR3 length equals 13 residues. V was cut by 6 bases and J by 3 bases, with 9 bases left in between. The CDR3 nucleotides are TGCAGCGTCCGAACGGACTATAATTCACCCCTCCACTTT. This translates into CSVRTDYNSPLHF.

The table lists this clonotype with many counts. V and J are TRBV5-1 and TRBJ2-7; 7 bases are shared with TRBD1. Germline CDR1 is SGHRS and CDR2 is YFSETQ. V dropped 3 bases and J dropped 2; count of bases not matched to a gene: 8. The length of the CDR3 is 15 residues. The CDR3 region is CASSSDETGTYEQYF. CDR3 DNA sequence: TGCGCCAGCAGCTCAGACGAGACAGGGACCTACGAGCAGTACTTC.

This clonotype was seen repeatedly, ten times or more. The chain links TRBV15 to TRBJ2-3; 13 bases match TRBD2. CDR1 is LNHNV, CDR2 YYDKDF, per germline (reference sequence). Trimming at V came to 4 bases and at J to 3 bases, leaving 4 bases not matched to a gene. The CDR3 has 16 residues. CDR3: CATSTGLAGRTDTQYF. CDR3 nucleotide sequence: TGTGCCACCAGCACGGGACTAGCGGGGAGAACAGATACGCAGTATTTT.

Comments on this clonotype: It may be a read error: a sequence one base away is much more abundant. The CDR3 here is CASSKDSEANVLTF. CDR3 DNA: TGTGCCAGTAGTAAGGACTCTGAGGCCAACGTCCTGACTTTC. The chain carries TRBV19 and TRBJ2-6; D is perhaps TRBD2 (5 bases). The germline V gene has CDR1 LNHDA and CDR2 SQIVND (reference sequence). The CDR3 totals 14 residues.

The chain combines TRBV3-1 with TRBJ2-7; no reliable D call. Germline-derived CDR1 and CDR2 are LGHDT and YNNKEL (reference sequence). The germline V and J ends were trimmed by 4 bases and 9 bases, with 19 bases remaining between them. CDR3 length: 14 residues. CDR3 sequence (DNA): TGTGCCAGCAGCCCTACTGGGCGTAGCTTCGGGCAGTACTTC. Its protein product is CASSPTGRSFGQYF.

The chain recombines TRBV20-1 with TRBJ2-3, with 8 bases aligning to TRBD2. Germline values: CDR1 DFQATT, CDR2 SNEGSKA (reference sequence). The CDR3 loop spans 14 amino acids. After removal of 3 bases from V and 2 bases from J, the junction contained 4 bases not matched to a gene. This chain's CDR3 is CSASSGESTDTQYF. The CDR3 coding sequence is TGCAGTGCTAGTAGCGGGGAGTCCACAGATACGCAGTATTTT.

There are many counts of this clonotype. The gene calls are TRBV24-1 and TRBJ2-5; 9 positions match TRBD1. Germline V gene sequence: CDR1 KGHDR, CDR2 SFDVKD. V trimming: 4 bases; J trimming: 5 bases; junction bases outside the gene matches: 13. The CDR3 is made up of 17 amino acids. CDR3 DNA sequence: TGTGCCACCAGTGACGCTAAGGAAGGGACAGGGAGCGAGACCCAGTACTTC. It yields the protein CATSDAKEGTGSETQYF.

This sequence joins TRBV5-1 and TRBJ1-2; D unresolved. Trimming pared 4 bases from V and 4 bases from J, leaving 17 bases between. Germline V gene lookup returns CDR1 SGHRS and CDR2 YFSETQ. The CDR3 runs to 15 residues. CDR3 DNA: TGCGCCAGCAGCCCCGGGCCCGCGCTGTCCTATGGCTACACCTTC. Its protein product is CASSPGPALSYGYTF. Together with reference TRBV5-1 and TRBJ1-2, the CDR3 gives the full variable domain: KAGVTQTPRYLIKTRGQQVTLSCSPISGHRSVSWYQQTPGQGLQFLFEYFSETQRNKGNFPGRFSGRQFSNSRSEMNVSTLELGDSALYLCASSPGPALSYGYTFGSGTRLTVV.

About this clonotype itself: A much larger clone lies one base from this, so it may be a read error. Without the conserved terminal phenylalanine or tryptophan, this CDR3 likely stems from a read error. V usage is TRBV4-1 and J usage is TRBJ2-7; D is ambiguous. Germline V gene sequence: CDR1 MGHRA, CDR2 YSYEKL. The CDR3 length is 15 residues. CDR3 amino acids: CASSLRWAETYEQYS. The CDR3 DNA reads as TGTGCCAGCAGCTTGAGATGGGCCGAAACCTACGAGCAGTACTCC.

The J gene is TRBJ1-2, the V gene TRBV7-9; no clear D gene. This CDR3 spans 13 amino acids. Trimming left V 3 bases short and J 9 bases short, with 14 bases between. CDR1 is SEHNR, CDR2 FQNEAQ, per germline (reference sequence). The CDR3 sequence is CASSLRGWNRYTF. The DNA of the CDR3 is TGTGCCAGCAGCTTGAGAGGGTGGAATCGCTACACCTTC.